One T cell receptor (beta chain) is described in this entry. These data are taken from a study of shared clonotypes between healthy human individuals. This CDR3 region has 15 residues. The germline gives CDR1 SGHRS, CDR2 YFSETQ. The ends lost 2 bases at V and 2 bases at J; junction bases unmatched: 4. Terminally differentiated effector memory CD45RA+ cells were excluded by CCR7 positive selection of CD45RO-negative cells. Profiling relied on immunoSEQ multiplex PCR, and the TCRdb table lists in-frame clones only, not all of them. The sample lists about 2 million clones; about 94% were seen once. The receptor's source is a man younger than 35 in good health. Sequenced sample: naive CD8+ T cells sorted from blood. The chain has TRBV5-1 and TRBJ2-3, with 8 bases that match TRBD1. CDR3 amino acids: CASSFWGQDTDTQYF. The DNA for the CDR3 is TGCGCCAGCAGCTTTTGGGGACAGGACACAGATACGCAGTATTTT.